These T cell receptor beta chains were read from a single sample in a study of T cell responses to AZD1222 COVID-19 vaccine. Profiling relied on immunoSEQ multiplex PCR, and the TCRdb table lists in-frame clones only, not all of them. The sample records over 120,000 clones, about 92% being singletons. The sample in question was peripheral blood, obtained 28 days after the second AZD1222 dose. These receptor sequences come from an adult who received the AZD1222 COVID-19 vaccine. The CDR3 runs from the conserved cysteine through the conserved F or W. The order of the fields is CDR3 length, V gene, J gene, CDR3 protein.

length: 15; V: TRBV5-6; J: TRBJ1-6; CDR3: CASSLVGQGNSPLHF
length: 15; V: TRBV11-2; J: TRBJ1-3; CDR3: CASSLHRTVGNTIYF
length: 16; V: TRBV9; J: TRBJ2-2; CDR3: CASSARTGMSTGELFF
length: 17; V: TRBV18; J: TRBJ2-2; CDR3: CASSPRAGTGTDGELFF
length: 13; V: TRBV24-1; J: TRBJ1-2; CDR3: CATRQGANYGYTF
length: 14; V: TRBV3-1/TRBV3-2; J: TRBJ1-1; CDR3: CASSHLALNTEAFF
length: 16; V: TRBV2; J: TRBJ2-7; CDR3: CASSGSTGRVFYEQYF
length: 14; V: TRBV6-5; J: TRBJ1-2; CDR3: CASWNLRQGHGYTF
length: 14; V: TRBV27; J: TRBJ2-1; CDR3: CASSVAGVYNEQFF
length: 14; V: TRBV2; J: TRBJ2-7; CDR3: CASSEVAGEPEQYF
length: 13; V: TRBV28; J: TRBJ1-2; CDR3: CASSLPGAYGYTF
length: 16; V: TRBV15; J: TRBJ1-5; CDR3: CATSALGRGSNQPQHF
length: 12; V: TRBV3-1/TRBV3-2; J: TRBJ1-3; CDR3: CASSPSGNTIYF
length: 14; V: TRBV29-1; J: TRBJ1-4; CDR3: CSVDHRGLGEKLFF
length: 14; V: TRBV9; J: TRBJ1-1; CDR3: CASSVAGTGTEAFF
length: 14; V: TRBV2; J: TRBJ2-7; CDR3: CASRPGQVSYEQYF
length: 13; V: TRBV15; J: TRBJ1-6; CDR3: CATTSERDSPLHF
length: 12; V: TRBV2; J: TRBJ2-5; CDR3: CASTPTMETQYF
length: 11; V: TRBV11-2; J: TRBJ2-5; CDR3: CASSQGETQYF
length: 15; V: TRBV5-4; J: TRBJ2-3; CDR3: CASSLEAGGPGTQYF
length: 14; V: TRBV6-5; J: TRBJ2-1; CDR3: CASHLTGVYNEQFF
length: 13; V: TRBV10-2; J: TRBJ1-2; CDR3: CASSRRSNYGYTF
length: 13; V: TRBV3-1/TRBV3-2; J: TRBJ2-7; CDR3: CASSQKGAGEQYF
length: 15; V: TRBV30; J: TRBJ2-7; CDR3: CAWSGGTHGTNEQYF
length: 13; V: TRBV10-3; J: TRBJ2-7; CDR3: CAISDQGGYEQYF
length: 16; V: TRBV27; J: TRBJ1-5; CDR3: CASRSSGGTSNQPQHF
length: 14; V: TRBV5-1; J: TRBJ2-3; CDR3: CASSLRGAADTQYF
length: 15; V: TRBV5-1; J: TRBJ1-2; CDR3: CASRQRDEANYGYTF
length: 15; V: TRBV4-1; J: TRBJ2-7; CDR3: CASSQELGGRYEQYF
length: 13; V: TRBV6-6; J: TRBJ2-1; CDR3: CATWDFSYNEQFF
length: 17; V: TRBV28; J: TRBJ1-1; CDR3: CASSLGGIWETNTEAFF
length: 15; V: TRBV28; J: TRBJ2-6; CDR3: CASRRQGSGANVLTF
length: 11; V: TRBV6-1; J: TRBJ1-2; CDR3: CASSETFGYTF